The following is a TCR beta chain sequence with its context. The sample is drawn from a study of OX40 agonist ivuxolimab in advanced cancers. Study-level information: The eligibility criteria allowed prior anti-PD-1, anti-PD-L1 or anti-CTLA-4 therapy, and approximately 40% had some.

TCRdb's table, derived via immunoSEQ multiplex PCR, lists solely in-frame clones and lacks some. The table has roughly 41,000 clones, roughly 86% seen once. The material sequenced was CD4+ or CD8+ T cells sorted from blood, taken in a trial of the OX40 agonist ivuxolimab. The receptor was derived from an adult with an advanced solid tumor such as melanoma, head and neck, liver or kidney cancer.

DNA of the CDR3: TGTGCCAGCAGGGCAGGGGACACTGAAGCTTTCTTT. This codes for CASRAGDTEAFF. V usage is TRBV7-9 and J usage is TRBJ1-1; D perhaps matches TRBD1 (6 bases). V was pared by 6 bases and J by 3 bases, with 8 bases between. CDR1 and CDR2 from the germline V gene are SEHNR and FQNEAQ (reference sequence). The CDR3 covers 12 residues.